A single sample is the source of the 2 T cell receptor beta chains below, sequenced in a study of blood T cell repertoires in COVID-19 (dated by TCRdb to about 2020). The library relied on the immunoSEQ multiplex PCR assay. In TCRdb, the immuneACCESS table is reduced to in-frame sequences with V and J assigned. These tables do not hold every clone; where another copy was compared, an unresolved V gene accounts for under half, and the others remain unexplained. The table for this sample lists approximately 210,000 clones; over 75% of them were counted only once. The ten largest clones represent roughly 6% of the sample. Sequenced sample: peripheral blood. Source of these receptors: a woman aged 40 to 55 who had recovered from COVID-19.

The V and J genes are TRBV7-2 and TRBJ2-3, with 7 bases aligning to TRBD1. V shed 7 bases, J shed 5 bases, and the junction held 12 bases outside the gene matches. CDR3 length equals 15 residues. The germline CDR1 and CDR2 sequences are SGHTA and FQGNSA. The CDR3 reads CASNSGQPWGDTQYF. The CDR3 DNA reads TGTGCCAGCAACTCGGGACAGCCGTGGGGAGATACGCAGTATTTT.

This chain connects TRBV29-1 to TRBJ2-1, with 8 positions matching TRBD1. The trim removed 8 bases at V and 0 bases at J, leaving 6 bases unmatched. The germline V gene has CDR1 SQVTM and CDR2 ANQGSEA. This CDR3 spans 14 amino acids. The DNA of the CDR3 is TGCAGCCTCCGAGGGACAGGCTCCTACAATGAGCAGTTCTTC. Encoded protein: CSLRGTGSYNEQFF.